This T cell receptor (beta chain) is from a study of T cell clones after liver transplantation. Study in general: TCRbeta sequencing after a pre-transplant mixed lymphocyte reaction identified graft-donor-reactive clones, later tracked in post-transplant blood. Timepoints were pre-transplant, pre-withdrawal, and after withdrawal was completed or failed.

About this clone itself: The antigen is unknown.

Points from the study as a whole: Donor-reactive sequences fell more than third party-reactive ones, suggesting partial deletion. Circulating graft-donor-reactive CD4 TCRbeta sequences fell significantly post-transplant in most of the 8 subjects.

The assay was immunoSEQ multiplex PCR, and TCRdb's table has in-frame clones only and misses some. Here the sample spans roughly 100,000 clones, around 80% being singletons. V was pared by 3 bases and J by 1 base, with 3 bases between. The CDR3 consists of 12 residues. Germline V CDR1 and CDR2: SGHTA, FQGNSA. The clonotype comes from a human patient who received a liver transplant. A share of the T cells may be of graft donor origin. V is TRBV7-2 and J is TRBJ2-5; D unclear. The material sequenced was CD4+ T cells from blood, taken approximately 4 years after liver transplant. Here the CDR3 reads CASSFPQETQYF. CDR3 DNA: TGTGCCAGCAGCTTCCCCCAAGAGACCCAGTACTTC.